The rows below give T cell receptor beta chains drawn from one sample of a study of OX40 agonist ivuxolimab in advanced cancers. TCRdb's table, derived via immunoSEQ multiplex PCR, lists solely in-frame clones and lacks some. This table has approximately 77,000 clones, more than 90% appearing once. The input for sequencing was CD4+ or CD8+ T cells sorted from blood, taken in a trial of the OX40 agonist ivuxolimab. The receptors here all came from an adult with an advanced solid tumor such as melanoma, head and neck, liver or kidney cancer. The CDR3 runs from the conserved cysteine through the conserved F or W. A D gene is named only where the DNA matches it firmly. Size is stated for part of the rows, as once, few or many counts, or as a class when the clone is expanded.

once	-	TRBV7-3	TRBJ2-6	CASSLTGDGANVLTF	TGTGCCAGCAGCTTAACGGGGGACGGGGCCAACGTCCTGACTTTC
once	-	TRBV5-6	TRBJ2-2	CASSLSGANTGELFF	TGTGCCAGCAGCTTGTCCGGGGCTAACACCGGGGAGCTGTTTTTT
-	TRBD2	TRBV28	TRBJ2-5	CASRGTERGTQYF	TGTGCCAGCAGGGGGACGGAGCGGGGGACCCAGTACTTC
-	-	TRBV19	TRBJ1-1	CASSPWTDMNTEAFF	TGTGCCAGTAGCCCTTGGACAGATATGAACACTGAAGCTTTCTTT
-	TRBD1	TRBV28	TRBJ2-7	CASSLGQGGYEQYF	TGTGCCAGCAGCCTGGGACAGGGTGGCTACGAGCAGTACTTC
-	-	TRBV2	TRBJ2-6	CASSDGVSGANVLTF	TGTGCCAGCAGTGACGGAGTATCTGGGGCCAACGTCCTGACTTTC
-	TRBD2	TRBV5-1	TRBJ2-3	CASSFLAGGTDTQYF	TGCGCCAGCAGCTTCTTAGCGGGAGGCACAGATACGCAGTATTTT
-	-	TRBV6-5	TRBJ1-5	CASSIVSNQPQHF	TGTGCCAGCAGTATTGTAAGCAATCAGCCCCAGCATTTT
few	-	TRBV7-9	TRBJ2-7	CASSLVGGPGEQYF	TGTGCCAGCAGCTTAGTGGGGGGCCCCGGCGAGCAGTACTTC
-	-	TRBV7-2	TRBJ1-3	CASSRERTVAGNTIYF	TGTGCCAGCAGCCGGGAGAGGACTGTGGCTGGAAACACCATATATTTT
-	-	TRBV7-3	TRBJ2-3	CASSSNTDTQYF	TGTGCCAGCAGCTCCAACACAGATACGCAGTATTTT
-	-	TRBV9	TRBJ2-3	CASSARLGGSTDTQYF	TGTGCCAGCAGCGCCCGACTAGGCGGTAGCACAGATACGCAGTATTTT
-	TRBD2	TRBV2	TRBJ2-1	CASSAGLAGPRKQFF	TGTGCCAGCAGTGCGGGTTTAGCGGGGCCCAGAAAGCAGTTCTTC
-	TRBD2	TRBV28	TRBJ2-1	CASSRTSGNNEQFF	TGTGCCAGCAGCCGGACTAGCGGTAACAATGAGCAGTTCTTC
once	-	TRBV5-1	TRBJ2-1	CASSQRAVYNEQFF	TGCGCCAGCAGCCAGAGGGCCGTCTACAATGAGCAGTTCTTC
-	TRBD1	TRBV7-9	TRBJ1-5	CASSMGQGSQPQHF	TGTGCCAGCAGCATGGGACAGGGTAGTCAGCCCCAGCATTTT
once	TRBD1	TRBV6-5	TRBJ1-2	CASSPTGNYGYTF	TGTGCCAGCAGCCCGACAGGGAACTATGGCTACACCTTC
-	-	TRBV7-8	TRBJ1-1	CASSLRTLNTEAFF	TGTGCCAGCAGCCTGCGGACACTGAACACTGAAGCTTTCTTT
-	TRBD1	TRBV7-2	TRBJ2-5	CASSLARDRGRETQYF	TGTGCCAGCAGCTTAGCGCGAGACAGGGGGCGAGAGACCCAGTACTTC
-	-	TRBV7-2	TRBJ2-3	CASSLDSLTDTQYF	TGTGCCAGCAGCTTGGACTCATTAACAGATACGCAGTATTTT
-	TRBD2	TRBV11-3	TRBJ2-1	CASSLGSGSYNEQFF	TGTGCCAGCAGCTTGGGGAGCGGGAGTTACAATGAGCAGTTCTTC
-	TRBD2	TRBV4-1	TRBJ2-1	CASSQDPSGRLNEQFF	TGCGCCAGCAGCCAAGATCCTAGCGGGAGACTCAATGAGCAGTTCTTC
-	TRBD2	TRBV28	TRBJ2-1	CASSKRSGGGKEQFF	TGTGCCAGCAGTAAAAGGAGCGGGGGGGGTAAAGAGCAGTTCTTC
-	TRBD1	TRBV9	TRBJ1-2	CASSVLAGGAYGYTF	TGTGCCAGCAGCGTACTGGCAGGGGGAGCCTATGGCTACACCTTC
-	-	TRBV7-3	TRBJ1-1	CASSLRTNTEAFF	TGTGCCAGCAGCTTACGTACGAACACTGAAGCTTTCTTT
-	-	TRBV4-2	TRBJ2-3	CASSPEGDTQYF	TGTGCCAGCAGCCCCGAGGGGGATACGCAGTATTTT
-	TRBD1	TRBV7-9	TRBJ2-5	CASSPGGKETQYF	TGTGCCAGCAGCCCAGGGGGTAAGGAGACCCAGTACTTC
-	-	TRBV13	TRBJ2-2	CASSLPGRTGELFF	TGTGCCAGCAGCTTACCCGGGCGCACCGGGGAGCTGTTTTTT
-	-	TRBV6-5	TRBJ2-2	CASRRGDGELFF	TGTGCCAGCAGAAGGGGCGACGGGGAGCTGTTTTTT
-	TRBD2	TRBV5-6	TRBJ2-4	CASSLTGTSAYF	TGTGCCAGCAGCTTAACCGGGACTAGCGCCTACTTC
-	TRBD2	TRBV7-9	TRBJ2-5	CASSPGGTSGQETQYF	TGTGCCAGCAGCCCCGGCGGGACTAGCGGGCAAGAGACCCAGTACTTC
-	-	TRBV11-2	TRBJ2-3	CASSLDSSTYTDTQYF	TGTGCCAGCAGCTTAGATTCTAGCACCTACACAGATACGCAGTATTTT
-	TRBD2	TRBV6-5	TRBJ2-1	CASSYGGGRLYNEQFF	TGTGCCAGCAGTTACGGTGGCGGGAGGCTATACAATGAGCAGTTCTTC
-	-	TRBV7-2	TRBJ2-3	CASSLVRTITDTQYF	TGTGCCAGCAGCTTAGTCAGGACTATCACAGATACGCAGTATTTT
-	-	TRBV7-9	TRBJ2-5	CASSEEAQTQYF	TGTGCCAGCAGCGAAGAGGCTCAGACCCAGTACTTC
-	TRBD1	TRBV29-1	TRBJ1-1	CSVATGETKAFF	TGCAGCGTGGCCACAGGGGAAACGAAAGCTTTCTTT
-	-	TRBV18	TRBJ1-1	CASSQTRGTEAFF	TGTGCCAGCTCACAAACGCGGGGGACTGAAGCTTTCTTT
once	-	TRBV7-3	TRBJ2-7	CASSLGGDEQYF	TGTGCCAGCAGCTTAGGGGGCGACGAGCAGTACTTC
once	-	TRBV18	TRBJ2-3	CASSSGLEDTQYF	TGTGCCAGCTCATCAGGACTGGAAGACACGCAGTATTTT
-	-	TRBV28	TRBJ2-7	CASSLGGVTSYEQYF	TGTGCCAGCAGTTTAGGGGGCGTGACCTCCTACGAGCAGTACTTC
-	TRBD1	TRBV6-6	TRBJ2-3	CASGGTGKTDTQYF	TGTGCCAGCGGGGGGACAGGGAAGACAGATACGCAGTATTTT
-	TRBD1	TRBV19	TRBJ2-6	CASSIGSGGSGANVLTF	TGTGCCAGTAGTATAGGTTCAGGGGGCTCTGGGGCCAACGTCCTGACTTTC
-	-	TRBV18	TRBJ1-1	CASSPRTAEAFF	TGTGCCAGCTCACCGAGGACAGCTGAAGCTTTCTTT
-	-	TRBV5-5	TRBJ1-4	CASSLSGRDNEKLFF	TGTGCCAGCAGCCTTTCTGGCAGGGACAATGAAAAACTGTTTTTT
few	-	TRBV29-1	TRBJ2-7	CSVAGSSYEQYF	TGCAGCGTTGCTGGGAGCTCCTACGAGCAGTACTTC
once	-	TRBV6-6	TRBJ1-2	CASISFLPGNYGYTF	TGTGCCAGCATATCTTTTTTACCTGGTAACTATGGCTACACCTTC
-	-	TRBV5-1	TRBJ1-2	CASSSSYAGFNYGYTF	TGCGCCAGCAGCTCAAGCTACGCTGGGTTTAACTATGGCTACACCTTC
-	TRBD1	TRBV6-5	TRBJ1-3	CASSYSRQGKGNTIYF	TGTGCCAGCAGTTACTCAAGACAGGGCAAAGGAAACACCATATATTTT
-	TRBD1	TRBV28	TRBJ2-7	CASSNTWTGPYEQYF	TGTGCCAGCAGCAATACTTGGACAGGACCCTACGAGCAGTACTTC
-	-	TRBV28	TRBJ2-7	CASSPSIQGQYF	TGTGCCAGCAGTCCGTCGATCCAGGGGCAGTACTTC
-	-	TRBV28	TRBJ1-3	CASSFTGNTIYF	TGTGCCAGCAGTTTCACGGGAAACACCATATATTTT
-	TRBD1	TRBV6-6	TRBJ2-5	CASRRPQGAMETQYF	TGTGCCAGCAGACGCCCACAGGGGGCGATGGAGACCCAGTACTTC
-	TRBD2	TRBV29-1	TRBJ2-1	CSVPTSGSAPWQFF	TGCAGCGTACCCACTAGCGGGAGCGCTCCATGGCAGTTCTTC
-	TRBD1	TRBV27	TRBJ2-7	CAKHRDRGEYEQYF	TGTGCCAAGCACCGGGACAGGGGTGAGTACGAGCAGTACTTC
-	-	TRBV7-3	TRBJ2-1	CASSRGQADGRQFF	TGTGCCAGCAGCCGTGGACAGGCCGACGGGAGGCAGTTCTTC
-	-	TRBV5-1	TRBJ2-1	CASSSGSSYNEQFF	TGCGCCAGCAGTTCGGGGAGCTCCTACAATGAGCAGTTCTTC
-	-	TRBV7-8	TRBJ1-1	CASSLASMNTEAFF	TGTGCCAGCAGCTTAGCCAGTATGAACACTGAAGCTTTCTTT
-	-	TRBV4-2	TRBJ1-5	CASSQDASANQPQHF	TGTGCCAGCAGCCAAGATGCATCTGCCAATCAGCCCCAGCATTTT
-	TRBD1	TRBV4-2	TRBJ2-7	CASSQDLAGGSYEQYF	TGTGCCAGCAGCCAAGACCTAGCAGGGGGCTCCTACGAGCAGTACTTC